This entry is about one T cell receptor (beta chain). Antigen: not known. TCRdb processed the 5' RACE reads anew with MiXCR; each CDR3 protein has one entry. The table records fewer than 250,000 distinct CDR3 sequences, approximately 20% of them present only once. The sample belongs to a study of T-cell memory formation after mild COVID-19. Turning to the study itself: Largely donor-specific sequence clusters came from two donors. Study observations and caveats: Contracting clones localized mainly to CM and EM when CD4+ and mainly to EMRA when CD8+. Day 15 to 85 contracting clones showed balanced CD4/CD8; later expanders leaned CD4+.

Germline V CDR1 and CDR2: DFQATT, SNEGSKA (reference sequence). Trimming took off 2 bases at V and 11 bases at J, with 16 bases between the two ends. This CDR3 has 14 amino acids. Material for sequencing was PBMCs or a T cell subset sorted from them (not recorded which). The source of this sequence is an adult woman who had mild COVID-19 (a few samples of this study predate the infection). Cell type and time point are not known. The chain has TRBV20-1 and TRBJ1-6; D gene ambiguous. The CDR3 DNA sequence: TGCAGTGCTAGAAGTAACCTCGAGACGGCACCCCTCCACTTT. Amino acids: CSARSNLETAPLHF.